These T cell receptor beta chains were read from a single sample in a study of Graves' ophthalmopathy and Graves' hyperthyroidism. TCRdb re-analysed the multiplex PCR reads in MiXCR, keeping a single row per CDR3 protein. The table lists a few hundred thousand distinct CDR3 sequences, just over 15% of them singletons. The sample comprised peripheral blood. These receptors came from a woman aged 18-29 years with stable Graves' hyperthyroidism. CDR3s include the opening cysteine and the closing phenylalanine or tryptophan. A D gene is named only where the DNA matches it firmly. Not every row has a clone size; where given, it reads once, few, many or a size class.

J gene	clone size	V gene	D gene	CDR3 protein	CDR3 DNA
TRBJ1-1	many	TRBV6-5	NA	CASSYEGRENTEAFF	TGTGCCAGCAGTTACGAAGGGCGAGAGAACACTGAAGCTTTCTTT
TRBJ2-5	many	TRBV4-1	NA	CASSITGGVETQYF	TGCGCCAGCAGTATCACTGGGGGTGTAGAGACCCAGTACTTC
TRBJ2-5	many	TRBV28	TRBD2	CASSPAGVETQYF	TGTGCCAGCAGTCCAGCGGGGGTGGAGACCCAGTACTTC
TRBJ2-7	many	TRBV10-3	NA	CATRDGTVSHEQYF	TGTGCCACCAGGGACGGCACGGTAAGCCACGAGCAGTACTTC
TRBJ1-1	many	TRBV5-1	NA	CASSSGQSQAFF	TGCGCCAGCAGCTCTGGACAGTCTCAAGCTTTCTTT
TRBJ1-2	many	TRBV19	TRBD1	CASRPWDRDGYTF	TGTGCCAGTAGACCTTGGGACAGGGACGGCTACACCTTC
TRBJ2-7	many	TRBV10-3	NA	CASRQRDSSYEQYF	TGTGCCTCACGTCAGCGGGACAGTTCCTACGAGCAGTACTTC
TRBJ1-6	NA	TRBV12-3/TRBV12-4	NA	CASKPTGTQSRSPLHF	TGTGCCAGTAAACCCACCGGGACGCAAAGTCGTTCACCCCTCCACTTT
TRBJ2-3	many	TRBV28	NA	CASSIRGLSTDTQYF	TGTGCCAGCAGCATCCGAGGGCTCAGCACAGATACGCAGTATTTT
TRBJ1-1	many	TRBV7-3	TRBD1	CASSEDRVRGTEAFF	TGTGCCAGCAGTGAAGACAGGGTTAGAGGGACTGAAGCTTTCTTT
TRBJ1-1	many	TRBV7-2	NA	CASSPSRLAEAFF	TGTGCCAGCAGCCCCAGCAGGCTCGCTGAAGCTTTCTTT
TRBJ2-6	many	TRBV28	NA	CASSLKGANVLTF	TGTGCCAGCAGTTTAAAGGGAGCCAACGTCCTGACTTTC
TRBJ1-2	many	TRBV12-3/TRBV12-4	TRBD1	CASSDDRGPTNYGYTF	TGTGCCAGCAGTGATGACAGGGGTCCCACTAACTATGGCTACACCTTC
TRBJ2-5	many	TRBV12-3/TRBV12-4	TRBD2	CASSFLAGGQYQETQYF	TGTGCCAGCAGTTTTCTGGCGGGGGGGCAGTACCAAGAGACCCAGTACTTC
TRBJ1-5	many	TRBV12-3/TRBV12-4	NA	CASSLVGRVNQPQHF	TGTGCCAGCAGTTTAGTCGGACGGGTCAATCAGCCCCAGCATTTT
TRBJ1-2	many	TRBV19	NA	CASSPLVRDYGYTF	TGTGCCAGTAGTCCCCTGGTCAGGGACTATGGCTACACCTTC
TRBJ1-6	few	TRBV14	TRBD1	CASSQAYRDRENSPLHF	TGTGCCAGCAGCCAAGCGTATAGGGACAGAGAAAATTCACCCCTCCACTTT
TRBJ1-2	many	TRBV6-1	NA	CASSPGTRLGYTF	TGTGCCAGCAGTCCGGGAACCAGGCTTGGCTACACCTTC
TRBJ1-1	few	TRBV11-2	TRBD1	CASSLGRTGGFAFF	TGTGCCAGCAGCTTAGGTCGGACAGGGGGCTTCGCTTTCTTT
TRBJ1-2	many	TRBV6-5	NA	CASSLHRFFGYTF	TGTGCCAGCAGTCTACACCGATTTTTTGGCTACACCTTC
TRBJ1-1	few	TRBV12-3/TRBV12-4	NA	CASNYGTEAFF	TGTGCCAGCAATTACGGGACTGAAGCTTTCTTT
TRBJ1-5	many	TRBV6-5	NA	CASSSGPHQPQHF	TGTGCCAGCAGTTCAGGGCCCCATCAGCCCCAGCATTTT
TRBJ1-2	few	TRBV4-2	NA	CASSLPLQGGYGYTF	TGTGCCAGCAGCCTCCCCCTCCAGGGAGGCTATGGCTACACCTTC
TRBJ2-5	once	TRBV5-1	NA	CASSLGLRGSQETQYF	TGCGCCAGCAGCCTAGGACTAAGGGGGTCCCAAGAGACCCAGTACTTC
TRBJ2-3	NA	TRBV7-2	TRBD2	CASSGAGRDTQYF	TGTGCCAGCAGCGGAGCGGGGCGAGATACGCAGTATTTT
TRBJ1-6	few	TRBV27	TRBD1	CASTLTGGYSTPLHF	TGTGCCAGCACCCTAACAGGGGGCTACTCGACACCCCTCCACTTT
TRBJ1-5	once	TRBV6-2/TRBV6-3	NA	CASSSVPNQPQHF	TGTGCCAGCAGTTCTGTACCCAATCAGCCCCAGCATTTT
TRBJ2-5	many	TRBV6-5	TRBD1	CASSRTGGKTQYF	TGTGCCAGCAGTCGGACAGGGGGAAAGACCCAGTACTTC
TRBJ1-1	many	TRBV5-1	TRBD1	CASSVTGTVNTEAFF	TGCGCCAGCAGCGTAACTGGGACAGTGAACACTGAAGCTTTCTTT
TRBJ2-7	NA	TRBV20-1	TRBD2	CSATSQREDRYEQYF	TGCAGTGCTACCTCCCAGCGGGAGGATCGGTACGAGCAGTACTTC
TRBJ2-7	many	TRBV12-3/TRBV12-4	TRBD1	CASSFGTGTYEQYF	TGTGCCAGCAGTTTTGGGACAGGGACCTACGAGCAGTACTTC
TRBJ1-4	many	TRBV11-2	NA	CASSLRSVATNEKLFF	TGTGCCAGCAGCCTACGATCGGTTGCAACTAATGAAAAACTGTTTTTT